This TCR beta chain was documented in a study of T cells in Graves' hyperthyroidism and ophthalmopathy. In this sample, this clonotype turned up a few times. A single base separates this from a much larger clone, so it may be a read error. From under 12 ml of fresh peripheral blood, PBMCs were isolated. TCR beta CDR3 regions were amplified from RNA transcripts. Carried out on the TCR CDR3, a first-round RT-PCR used the HTBI primer set. MiXCR, run by TCRdb on the multiplex PCR reads, gives a single entry per CDR3 protein. The sample has fewer than 300,000 distinct CDR3 sequences, around 15% seen once. The V gene's germline CDR1 is SNHLY and CDR2 FYNNEI. The CDR3 totals 13 residues.

This TCR came from a woman in her forties or fifties with Graves' hyperthyroidism that later progressed to Graves' ophthalmopathy. Input material: blood. The J gene is TRBJ2-5, the V gene TRBV2; D is possibly TRBD1 or TRBD2 (5 bases each). The CDR3 loop is CAGRELSGETQYF. In DNA form, the CDR3 reads TGTGCCGGCAGGGAGCTGTCCGGAGAGACCCAGTACTTC.